This T cell receptor beta chain was sequenced in a study of OX40 agonist ivuxolimab in advanced cancers. This table comes from immunoSEQ multiplex PCR, and its TCRdb copy is limited to in-frame clones, with some not included. Of 80,000 or so clones in the sample, 75% to 90% were seen once. The study, taken as a whole, reports: The CD4+ and CD8+ T cells in the blood had expanded clonally by week 6 at 0.1 to 3.0 mg/kg.

Anyone with autoimmune disease history or systemic immunosuppression was excluded. This CDR3 spans 12 amino acids. The germline V gene encodes CDR1 MNHNS and CDR2 SASEGT. The V and J ends lost 1 base and 16 bases respectively, with 14 bases between them. Worth noting for this clone: Its antigen is undetermined.

The sequence was obtained from an adult with an advanced solid tumor such as melanoma, head and neck, liver or kidney cancer. The sequenced sample was CD4+ or CD8+ T cells sorted from blood, obtained in a trial of the OX40 agonist ivuxolimab. This chain joins TRBV6-1 and TRBJ1-5; unclear D gene. The CDR3 DNA sequence: TGTGCCAGCAGTGAAGGAGGAAGGGTTGGACATTTT. It yields the protein CASSEGGRVGHF.